What follows are 23 T cell receptor beta chains derived from one specimen sequenced in a study of shared clonotypes between healthy human individuals. Naive CD8 populations comprised CD45RO-negative cells positively selected for CCR7, excluding terminally differentiated effector memory CD45RA+ cells. The table came from immunoSEQ multiplex PCR; TCRdb's copy has only in-frame clones and leaves some out. The sample lists about 2 million clones; approximately 95% were seen once. Sequenced input: naive CD8+ T cells sorted from blood. All receptors derive from a man between 18 and 29 years old in good health.

The chain combines TRBV29-1 with TRBJ1-2, with D maybe TRBD1 (5 bases). Germline CDR1 is SQVTM and CDR2 is ANQGSEA. The CDR3 consists of 15 residues. With 1 base removed from V and 6 bases from J, the gap between germline ends came to 18 bases. CDR3 coding DNA: TGCAGCGTTGAAGGTAATAGACAGTCCCCTCATGGCTACACCTTC. This translates into CSVEGNRQSPHGYTF.

The rearrangement links TRBV4-1 to TRBJ2-7, with 9 bases matching TRBD2. CDR1 is MGHRA and CDR2 is YSYEKL in the germline V gene. This CDR3 contains 15 residues. Losses at the gene ends were 1 base for V and 3 bases for J; bases not matched to a gene: 4. Written as DNA, the CDR3 is TGCGCCAGCAGCCAAGGACTAGCGGACCTCTACGAGCAGTACTTC. Protein product: CASSQGLADLYEQYF.

The chain has TRBV7-8 and TRBJ1-5; 9 nucleotides match TRBD1. V shed 5 bases, J shed 3 bases, and the junction held 8 bases outside the gene matches. CDR3 length: 16 residues. Germline CDR1 and CDR2: SGHVS and FQNEAQ. CDR3 sequence (DNA): TGTGCCAGCAGCACGGGACAGGGTGGGTACAATCAGCCCCAGCATTTT. Translating it yields CASSTGQGGYNQPQHF.

This rearrangement joins TRBV25-1 to TRBJ2-7, with 7 bases that match TRBD2. CDR1 MGHDK and CDR2 SYGVNS come from the germline V gene. V gave up 0 bases and J gave up 6 bases; unmatched junction bases: 5. The CDR3 loop spans 14 amino acids. The CDR3 DNA sequence: TGTGCCAGCAGTGAATATGAAGGGGAGGGCGAGCAGTACTTC. Amino acid sequence: CASSEYEGEGEQYF.

The chain joins TRBV7-9 to TRBJ2-1; 7 bases agree with TRBD1. V shed 5 bases, J shed 2 bases, and the junction held 12 bases outside the gene matches. This CDR3 has 17 amino acids. Germline assignment: CDR1 SEHNR and CDR2 FQNEAQ (reference sequence). The CDR3 region has the DNA TGTGCCAGCAGCCCACCCGGGACAGCGAGGACCTACAATGAGCAGTTCTTC. This sequence encodes CASSPPGTARTYNEQFF.

The V gene is TRBV4-1, the J gene TRBJ2-7, with 9 bases that match TRBD2. Per the germline V gene, CDR1 is MGHRA and CDR2 is YSYEKL. The ends lost 2 bases at V and 3 bases at J; junction bases unmatched: 8. This CDR3 region has 16 residues. CDR3 protein: CASSQTVSGSGYEQYF. DNA for the CDR3: TGCGCCAGCAGCCAAACCGTTAGCGGGAGTGGCTACGAGCAGTACTTC.

This sequence joins TRBV6-1 and TRBJ2-3; 10 nucleotides agree with TRBD2. Germline V gene lookup returns CDR1 MNHNS and CDR2 SASEGT. V trimming: 4 bases; J trimming: 2 bases; junction bases outside the gene matches: 9. This CDR3 is built from 17 residues. CDR3 sequence: CASSVLAGGPSTDTQYF. The DNA for the CDR3 is TGTGCCAGCAGTGTATTAGCGGGGGGCCCCTCCACAGATACGCAGTATTTT.

V usage is TRBV5-8 and J usage is TRBJ2-3; 7 nucleotides align to TRBD1. V lost 1 base, J lost 1 base, and 15 bases stayed unmatched. This CDR3 has 19 residues. The germline gives CDR1 SGHTS, CDR2 YDEGEE. The CDR3 is CASSLWAKGARGGTDTQYF. The CDR3 nucleotides read TGTGCCAGCAGCTTGTGGGCGAAGGGGGCCCGGGGAGGCACAGATACGCAGTATTTT.

This clone was recorded once. The rearrangement links TRBV2 to TRBJ2-2; tentative D call: TRBD2 (5 bases). From germline, CDR1 is SNHLY and CDR2 FYNNEI. V lost 6 bases to trimming and J lost 1 base, with 9 bases between them. CDR3 length: 14 amino acids. The CDR3 coding sequence is TGTGCCAGCAGGCGCGGGCAGAACACCGGGGAGCTGTTTTTT. This translates into CASRRGQNTGELFF.

The chain's CDR3 is CASSPDHSGTYNEQFF. In nucleotides, the CDR3 is TGTGCCAGCAGCCCAGACCATTCTGGGACCTACAATGAGCAGTTCTTC. J is TRBJ2-1 and V is TRBV7-8, with D hard to call. V shed 5 bases and J shed 2 bases, with 16 bases lying between them. CDR3 length equals 16 residues. In germline, CDR1 is SGHVS, CDR2 FQNEAQ.

This clone was detected once. The chain has TRBV7-9 and TRBJ2-3; unclear D gene. CDR3 length equals 14 residues. Germline CDR1 SEHNR, CDR2 FQNEAQ (reference sequence). V gave up 4 bases and J gave up 0 bases, with 8 bases separating them. In DNA, the CDR3 is TGTGCCAGCAGCTCGACAATAAGCACAGATACGCAGTATTTT. Its translation is CASSSTISTDTQYF.

This chain joins TRBV5-1 and TRBJ2-7, with 7 nucleotides matching TRBD2. Looked up from germline, CDR1 is SGHRS and CDR2 is YFSETQ. The V segment lost 0 bases and the J segment 7 bases; nucleotides outside the gene matches: 13. This CDR3 comprises 16 residues. The CDR3 sequence: CASSLVGGRALGEQYF. CDR3 DNA: TGCGCCAGCAGCTTGGTAGGAGGGAGGGCCCTTGGAGAGCAGTACTTC. Full variable domain (remainder filled in from reference TRBV5-1 and TRBJ2-7): KAGVTQTPRYLIKTRGQQVTLSCSPISGHRSVSWYQQTPGQGLQFLFEYFSETQRNKGNFPGRFSGRQFSNSRSEMNVSTLELGDSALYLCASSLVGGRALGEQYFGPGTRLTVT.

The V and J genes are TRBV27 and TRBJ2-5; D is uncertain. This CDR3 comprises 11 residues. Germline CDR1 reads MNHEY; CDR2 reads SMNVEV (reference sequence). V shed 8 bases and J shed 4 bases, with 8 bases lying between them. The CDR3 region is CASQGPETQYF. Written as DNA, the CDR3 is TGTGCCAGCCAAGGTCCAGAGACCCAGTACTTC.

Turning to this clone: In the same sample, other DNA sequences code for this CDR3. The CDR3 DNA reads TGTGCCAGCAGCTTAGGCCCCGGGACAGGGGCCGATACGCAGTATTTT. It specifies CASSLGPGTGADTQYF. The genes are TRBV11-2 and TRBJ2-3; 10 bases match TRBD1. With V trimmed by 1 base and J by 6 bases, 7 bases remained unmatched. The germline V gene encodes CDR1 SGHAT and CDR2 FQNNGV. The CDR3 is 16 residues long.

The chain couples TRBV2 to TRBJ2-1, with D possibly TRBD1 on 5 matching bases. Germline-derived CDR1 and CDR2 are SNHLY and FYNNEI. This CDR3 is 12 amino acids long. V lost 7 bases to trimming and J lost 7 bases, with 11 bases between them. The CDR3 coding sequence is TGTGCCAGCATTCTAGGGGCTAATGAGCAGTTCTTC. Its protein is CASILGANEQFF.

The CDR3 reads CASTVGARTDTQYF. DNA of the CDR3: TGTGCCAGCACCGTAGGGGCCCGCACAGATACGCAGTATTTT. V and J are TRBV6-6 and TRBJ2-3, with D perhaps matching TRBD1 (5 bases). The CDR3 has 14 amino acids. The V gene lost 7 bases and the J gene lost 1 base, with 12 bases spanning the gap. CDR1 MNHNY and CDR2 SVGAGI come from the germline V gene (reference sequence).

This clone was detected once. V usage is TRBV2 and J usage is TRBJ2-7; TRBD1 agrees at 9 bases. The V gene's germline CDR1 is SNHLY and CDR2 FYNNEI. The CDR3 length is 14 residues. V lost 3 bases and J lost 6; bases outside the gene matches: 6. Here the CDR3 reads CASSDGQGPAEQYF. In DNA, the CDR3 is TGTGCCAGCAGTGACGGACAGGGGCCGGCCGAGCAGTACTTC.

The chain carries TRBV7-9 and TRBJ1-2; no reliable D call. V dropped 0 bases and J dropped 2 bases, with 10 bases sitting between them. Per the germline V gene, CDR1 is SEHNR and CDR2 is FQNEAQ (reference sequence). The CDR3 extends over 15 amino acids. For the CDR3, the DNA is TGTGCCAGCAGCTTAGCGGTCTCAGCCAACTATGGCTACACCTTC. Its protein is CASSLAVSANYGYTF.

The V call is TRBV30, the J call TRBJ1-2; D is unclear. This CDR3 region has 12 residues. V dropped 3 bases and J dropped 6 bases, with 11 bases sitting between them. Germline V gives CDR1 GTSNPN, CDR2 SVGIG (reference sequence). CDR3 sequence reads: CAWSPTPDGYTF. CDR3 nucleotide sequence: TGTGCCTGGAGCCCCACCCCCGATGGCTACACCTTC.

The chain employs TRBV27 and TRBJ1-5; tentative D call: TRBD1 (6 bases). The V end was cut by 5 bases, the J end by 3 bases, with 17 bases between. The CDR3 consists of 16 residues. Germline lookup yields CDR1 MNHEY and CDR2 SMNVEV (reference sequence). CDR3 sequence (DNA): TGTGCCAGCAGTCCCTATCCCGACAGGATCAATCAGCCCCAGCATTTT. As protein: CASSPYPDRINQPQHF.

The gene calls are TRBV12-5 and TRBJ2-1; tentatively, D is TRBD1 (6 bases). The V end lost 8 bases, the J end lost 4 bases, and 18 bases lay between the germline ends. The CDR3 spans 15 residues. Looked up from germline, CDR1 is LGHNT and CDR2 is FRNRAP. Here the CDR3 reads CASPPIRQVYNEQFF. In nucleotides, the CDR3 is TGTGCTAGTCCTCCAATAAGACAGGTATACAATGAGCAGTTCTTC.

As for this clone: Other DNA sequences in the sample encode the same CDR3. The CDR3 DNA follows: TGTGCCAGCAGCTTAGAGTCTGAAGCTTTCTTT. It specifies CASSLESEAFF. The chain carries TRBV7-9 and TRBJ1-1; D unresolved. CDR1 is SEHNR, CDR2 FQNEAQ, per germline (reference sequence). V lost 1 base and J 6 bases, leaving 3 bases between the germline ends. This CDR3 has 11 amino acids.

About this clone itself: Other nucleotide sequences in the sample specify the same CDR3. The chain combines TRBV5-6 with TRBJ2-7; possible D gene TRBD1, 6 bases. The CDR3 totals 14 residues. Germline CDR1 SGHDT, CDR2 YYEEEE. V shed 1 base and J shed 3 bases, with 11 bases lying between them. The DNA for the CDR3 is TGTGCCAGCAGCTTGACAGGGAACAACTACGAGCAGTACTTC. Amino acid sequence: CASSLTGNNYEQYF.